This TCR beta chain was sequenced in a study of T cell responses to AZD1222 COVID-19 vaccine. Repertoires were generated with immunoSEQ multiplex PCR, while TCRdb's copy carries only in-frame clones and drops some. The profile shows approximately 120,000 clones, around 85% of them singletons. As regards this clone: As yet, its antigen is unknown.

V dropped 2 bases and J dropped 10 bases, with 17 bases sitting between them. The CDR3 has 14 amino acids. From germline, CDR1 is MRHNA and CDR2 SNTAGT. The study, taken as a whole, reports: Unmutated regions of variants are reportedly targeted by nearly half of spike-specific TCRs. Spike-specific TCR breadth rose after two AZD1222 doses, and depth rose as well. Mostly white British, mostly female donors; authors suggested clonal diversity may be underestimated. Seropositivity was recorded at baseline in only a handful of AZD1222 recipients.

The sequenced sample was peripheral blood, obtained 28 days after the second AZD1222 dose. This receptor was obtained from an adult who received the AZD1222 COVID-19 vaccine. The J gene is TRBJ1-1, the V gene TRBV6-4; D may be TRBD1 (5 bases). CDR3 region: CASSDTDSHPRAFF. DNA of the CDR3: TGTGCCAGCAGTGACACAGACAGCCACCCCAGAGCTTTCTTT.